Each of the 26 T cell receptor beta chains below was sequenced from the same sample in a study of blood T cell repertoires in COVID-19. Produced via immunoSEQ multiplex PCR; TCRdb's table is partial and in-frame only. The data hold approximately 280,000 clones, with around 89% observed a single time. What was sequenced was peripheral blood. The source of these receptors is a man aged 35 to 55 with acute or convalescent COVID-19.

The gene calls are TRBV19 and TRBJ1-2; 7 positions agree with TRBD1. The V and J ends lost 5 bases and 7 bases, in that order; junction bases with no gene match: 7. The germline V gene encodes CDR1 LNHDA and CDR2 SQIVND (reference sequence). This CDR3 region has 13 residues. The CDR3 DNA reads TGTGCCAGTAGTCCACTGACAGGGTCTGGCTACACCTTC. Its protein product is CASSPLTGSGYTF.

The rearrangement uses TRBV19 and TRBJ2-2; D remains ambiguous. Germline loops: CDR1 LNHDA, CDR2 SQIVND (reference sequence). CDR3 size: 12 residues. Trimming shortened V by 10 bases and J by 5 bases, and 11 bases separated the two germline ends. The CDR3 nucleotides are TGTGCCACCGGCGGAGCGACCGGGGAGCTGTTTTTT. Its translation is CATGGATGELFF.

V usage is TRBV14 and J usage is TRBJ1-2; 7 bases fit TRBD1. V shed 5 bases and J 4 bases; nucleotides not matched to a gene: 10. The CDR3 is 15 residues long. Looked up from germline, CDR1 is SGHDN and CDR2 is FVKESK. The CDR3 nucleotides read TGTGCCAGCAGCTCCCGGACAGGTGCCCTCTATGGCTACACCTTC. It translates to CASSSRTGALYGYTF.

V usage is TRBV13 and J usage is TRBJ1-4; D perhaps matches TRBD1 (5 bases). This CDR3 contains 13 residues. V dropped 7 bases and J dropped 7 bases, with 13 bases sitting between them. The germline V gene has CDR1 PRHDT and CDR2 FYEKMQ (reference sequence). DNA of the CDR3: TGTGCCAGCACCAGAGGGAGGGGTGAAAAACTGTTTTTT. This codes for CASTRGRGEKLFF.

This chain links TRBV24-1 with TRBJ2-1; 10 nucleotides align to TRBD1. From germline, CDR1 is KGHDR and CDR2 SFDVKD. With 4 bases clipped from V and 13 bases from J, the junction kept 6 bases outside the gene matches. The CDR3 runs to 13 residues. This chain's CDR3 is CATSDHGQGGQFF. In nucleotides, the CDR3 is TGTGCCACCAGTGACCATGGACAGGGGGGACAGTTCTTC.

This chain uses TRBV3-1 (or the pseudogene TRBV3-2) with TRBJ1-2; D ambiguous. This CDR3 contains 14 residues. In germline, CDR1 is LGHDT, CDR2 YNNKEL (reference sequence). V lost 4 bases and J lost 7, with 16 bases in between. The CDR3, as DNA: TGTGCCAGCAGCCCGTGGAGGGTCGAGGGTGGCTACACCTTC. Translation: CASSPWRVEGGYTF.

This clone was detected a few times. The V call is TRBV5-1, the J call TRBJ2-2; D not certain. The CDR3 has 13 residues. V dropped 4 bases and J dropped 1 base, with 5 bases sitting between them. Per germline, CDR1 SGHRS and CDR2 YFSETQ. CDR3 sequence: CASSRGNTGELFF. CDR3 sequence (DNA): TGCGCCAGCAGCCGCGGGAACACCGGGGAGCTGTTTTTT. Drawing the rest from reference TRBV5-1 and TRBJ2-2, the complete variable domain is KAGVTQTPRYLIKTRGQQVTLSCSPISGHRSVSWYQQTPGQGLQFLFEYFSETQRNKGNFPGRFSGRQFSNSRSEMNVSTLELGDSALYLCASSRGNTGELFFGEGSRLTVL.

V usage is TRBV7-6 and J usage is TRBJ2-2; 10 nucleotides align to TRBD2. Germline assignment: CDR1 SGHVS and CDR2 FNYEAQ. The CDR3 sequence is 16 residues long. The junction had 10 bases not matched to a gene; V was cut back by 6 bases and J by 6 bases. The CDR3 coding sequence is TGTGCCAGCAGGCCCAGCGGGGGGGCCTTGTCCGGGGAGCTGTTTTTT. Its protein product is CASRPSGGALSGELFF.

V and J are TRBV6-1 and TRBJ1-6, with D perhaps TRBD1 (5 bases). This CDR3 region has 17 residues. The ends were cut back, 3 bases at V and 2 bases at J, with 14 bases in the middle. The V gene's germline CDR1 is MNHNS and CDR2 SASEGT. CDR3 coding DNA: TGTGCCAGCAGTGAGCCCCCCGGGGGGGCCTATAATTCACCCCTCCACTTT. It codes for CASSEPPGGAYNSPLHF.

This clone was seen a few times. The V gene is TRBV11-2, the J gene TRBJ1-3; TRBD1 matches at 8 bases. This CDR3 comprises 15 residues. Germline V gene data show CDR1 as SGHAT and CDR2 as FQNNGV. J gave up 3 bases and V 2 bases, and 3 bases lay outside the gene matches. The CDR3 DNA sequence: TGTGCCAGCAGCTTACAGGGGGCTGATGGAAACACCATATATTTT. This sequence encodes CASSLQGADGNTIYF.

V and J are TRBV19 and TRBJ2-7, with D possibly TRBD2 on 5 matching bases. The CDR3 is 12 residues long. From germline, CDR1 is LNHDA and CDR2 SQIVND (reference sequence). V gave up 3 bases and J gave up 5 bases, with 8 bases separating them. CDR3 sequence (DNA): TGTGCCAGTAGTATCCCCGGGAACGAGCAGTACTTC. Its translation: CASSIPGNEQYF.

J is TRBJ2-2 and V is TRBV29-1, with TRBD1 matching over 7 bases. The CDR3 sequence is 12 residues long. Germline-derived CDR1 and CDR2 are SQVTM and ANQGSEA. The junction had 7 bases not matched to a gene; V was cut back by 7 bases and J by 8 bases. The CDR3: CSGMRGQGELFF. The CDR3 DNA reads TGCAGCGGGATGAGGGGGCAAGGGGAGCTGTTTTTT.

This clone was observed once. This rearrangement joins TRBV19 to TRBJ2-1; 8 bases are shared with TRBD2. V dropped 3 bases and J dropped 8; count of bases not matched to a gene: 6. Germline-derived CDR1 and CDR2 are LNHDA and SQIVND (reference sequence). The CDR3 extends over 14 amino acids. CDR3 nucleotide sequence: TGTGCCAGTAGTATCCGGGGGGGCCGAGATGAGCAGTTCTTC. Protein product: CASSIRGGRDEQFF.

As to this clone: Other nucleotide sequences from this sample produce the same CDR3. The chain is built from TRBV18 and TRBJ2-3; 7 positions match TRBD1. Looked up from germline, CDR1 is KGHSH and CDR2 is LQKENI. This CDR3 has 13 residues. The V segment lost 3 bases and the J segment 4 bases; nucleotides outside the gene matches: 1. This chain's CDR3 is CASSPGQADTQYF. CDR3 sequence (DNA): TGTGCCAGCTCACCTGGACAGGCAGATACGCAGTATTTT.

The rearrangement uses TRBV5-4 and TRBJ1-1, with D tentatively TRBD1 (6 bases). This CDR3 is 15 amino acids long. Germline V gene sequence: CDR1 SGHNT, CDR2 YYREEE (reference sequence). Trimming removed 3 bases at V and 2 bases at J, with 14 bases between. The CDR3 reads CASSYRTAANTEAFF. CDR3 DNA sequence: TGTGCCAGCAGCTATCGGACAGCCGCCAACACTGAAGCTTTCTTT. The complete variable domain, with remaining parts taken from reference TRBV5-4 and TRBJ1-1, reads ETGVTQSPTHLIKTRGQQVTLRCSSQSGHNTVSWYQQALGQGPQFIFQYYREEENGRGNFPPRFSGLQFPNYSSELNVNALELDDSALYLCASSYRTAANTEAFFGQGTRLTVV.

The rearrangement uses TRBV6-1 and TRBJ1-4; 7 bases line up with TRBD1. CDR1 and CDR2 (germline): MNHNS, SASEGT. The CDR3 is made up of 16 amino acids. V lost 3 bases to trimming and J lost 8 bases; unmatched junction nucleotides: 12. CDR3 region: CASSEGQTGLLEKLFF. For the CDR3, the DNA is TGTGCCAGCAGTGAGGGCCAGACAGGGCTATTAGAAAAACTGTTTTTT.

The chain uses TRBV12-5 and TRBJ2-3; tentative D call: TRBD1 (6 bases). V lost 3 bases and J lost 0, with 16 bases in between. CDR1 and CDR2 (germline): LGHNT, FRNRAP. The CDR3 extends over 17 amino acids. The DNA for the CDR3 is TGTGCTAGTGGTTTCCTGGCCAGGGGCCCTAGCACAGATACGCAGTATTTT. Its translation is CASGFLARGPSTDTQYF. Combining the CDR3 with reference TRBV12-5 and TRBJ2-3 gives the whole variable domain DARVTQTPRHKVTEMGQEVTMRCQPILGHNTVFWYRQTMMQGLELLAYFRNRAPLDDSGMPKDRFSAEMPDATLATLKIQPSEPRDSAVYFCASGFLARGPSTDTQYFGPGTRLTVL.

The chain employs TRBV2 and TRBJ1-6; D ambiguous. The V gene lost 7 bases and the J gene lost 7 bases, with 17 bases spanning the gap. Germline lookup yields CDR1 SNHLY and CDR2 FYNNEI. The CDR3 extends over 15 amino acids. The CDR3 sequence: CASTPERVENSPLHF. CDR3 bases: TGTGCCAGCACCCCCGAGAGGGTCGAGAATTCACCCCTCCACTTT. Full variable domain (remainder filled in from reference TRBV2 and TRBJ1-6): EPEVTQTPSHQVTQMGQEVILRCVPISNHLYFYWYRQILGQKVEFLVSFYNNEISEKSEIFDDQFSVERPDGSNFTLKIRSTKLEDSAMYFCASTPERVENSPLHFGNGTRLTVT.

The genes are TRBV7-9 and TRBJ2-4; D may be TRBD2 (6 bases). The length of the CDR3 is 13 residues. Germline assignment: CDR1 SEHNR and CDR2 FQNEAQ (reference sequence). V lost 5 bases and J lost 9, with 14 bases in between. Here the CDR3 reads CASSRGEVGIQYF. The CDR3 DNA is TGTGCCAGCAGCAGAGGGGAGGTGGGCATTCAGTACTTC.

This clone was observed once. V gene TRBV5-4 combines with J gene TRBJ2-7; 8 bases are a match to TRBD2. Germline V CDR1 and CDR2: SGHNT, YYREEE (reference sequence). V was clipped by 7 bases and J by 5 bases; unmatched bases: 11. The CDR3 contains 14 residues. CDR3 DNA: TGTGCCAGCGCCGAGCGGGGGTTCAGCGACGAGCAGTACTTC. This translates into CASAERGFSDEQYF.

This clone was counted between two and nine times. This chain connects TRBV25-1 to TRBJ1-2, with D maybe TRBD1 (5 bases). This CDR3 comprises 14 residues. V was shortened by 2 bases and J by 8 bases, with 15 bases between the two germline ends. CDR1 MGHDK and CDR2 SYGVNS come from the germline V gene. The CDR3 nucleotides are TGTGCCAGCAGTGAACCGATGGGGCATCGGGGCTACACCTTC. It encodes CASSEPMGHRGYTF.

This chain uses TRBV6-1 with TRBJ1-4; no definite D call. V was trimmed by 1 base and J by 6 bases, leaving 12 bases between them. The CDR3 loop spans 15 amino acids. Germline CDR1 MNHNS, CDR2 SASEGT. CDR3 nucleotide sequence: TGTGCCAGCAGTGAAGGTCTTGGGCGGGATGAAAAACTGTTTTTT. It encodes CASSEGLGRDEKLFF.

This chain uses TRBV19 with TRBJ1-1; D is undetermined. The V and J ends lost 3 bases and 6 bases respectively, with 14 bases between them. Germline-derived CDR1 and CDR2 are LNHDA and SQIVND (reference sequence). The CDR3 has 14 residues. CDR3: CASSILGPRAEAFF. The DNA of the CDR3 is TGTGCCAGTAGTATCCTTGGCCCCCGGGCTGAAGCTTTCTTT.

The chain carries TRBV5-1 and TRBJ1-1, with TRBD1 matching 8 bases. Germline values: CDR1 SGHRS, CDR2 YFSETQ. V lost 6 bases to trimming and J lost 5 bases; unmatched junction nucleotides: 9. This CDR3 region has 14 residues. CDR3 nucleotide sequence: TGCGCCAGCAAGCCAGGGGGCGTAAGGACTGAAGCTTTCTTT. This sequence encodes CASKPGGVRTEAFF.

The V call is TRBV28, the J call TRBJ1-1, with a tentative D call TRBD1 (6 bases). Per germline, CDR1 MDHEN and CDR2 SYDVKM. The CDR3 is 16 residues long. V lost 6 bases and J lost 4, with 21 bases in between. CDR3: CASSVQGLIVRTEAFF. CDR3 in DNA: TGTGCCAGCAGCGTACAGGGATTAATTGTGCGCACTGAAGCTTTCTTT.

The chain couples TRBV2 to TRBJ1-4, with TRBD1 matching over 8 bases. Germline assignment: CDR1 SNHLY and CDR2 FYNNEI. The CDR3 consists of 16 residues. V was pared by 9 bases and J by 0 bases, with 9 bases of the junction left unmatched. The CDR3 region is CASSGTGYATNEKLFF. The CDR3 DNA is TGTGCCAGTTCCGGGACAGGCTATGCAACTAATGAAAAACTGTTTTTT.